This entry features one TCR beta chain sequence. Antigen: not known. The CDR3 is 14 amino acids. Per germline, CDR1 SGHRS and CDR2 YFSETQ. V gave up 4 bases and J gave up 3 bases; unmatched junction bases: 6. This record comes from a study of memory CD4+ T cells and cytomegalovirus serostatus. Points from the study as a whole: The CMV-associated TCR signature appears largely within the CD4+ memory repertoire.

Original analysis: After removing out-of-frame reads, around 2 million distinct TCRbeta sequences remained. TCRdb's table, derived via immunoSEQ multiplex PCR, lists solely in-frame clones and lacks some. D and trimming were read from the DNA, whereas the V and J calls and clone size are those reported in that table. The table lists about 48,000 clones, just under 80% of them singletons. The sort gate was single viable CD3+CD4+CD8-CD45RO+ cells for memory CD4+ T cells. This chain links TRBV5-1 with TRBJ1-1; 7 bases agree with TRBD1. Sequencing was performed on memory CD4+ T cells from blood. This TCR was sampled from an adult in good health and CMV-seronegative. The CDR3 DNA reads as TGCGCCAGCAGCCTAGGGGGCGAGGACACTGAAGCTTTCTTT. Its protein product is CASSLGGEDTEAFF.